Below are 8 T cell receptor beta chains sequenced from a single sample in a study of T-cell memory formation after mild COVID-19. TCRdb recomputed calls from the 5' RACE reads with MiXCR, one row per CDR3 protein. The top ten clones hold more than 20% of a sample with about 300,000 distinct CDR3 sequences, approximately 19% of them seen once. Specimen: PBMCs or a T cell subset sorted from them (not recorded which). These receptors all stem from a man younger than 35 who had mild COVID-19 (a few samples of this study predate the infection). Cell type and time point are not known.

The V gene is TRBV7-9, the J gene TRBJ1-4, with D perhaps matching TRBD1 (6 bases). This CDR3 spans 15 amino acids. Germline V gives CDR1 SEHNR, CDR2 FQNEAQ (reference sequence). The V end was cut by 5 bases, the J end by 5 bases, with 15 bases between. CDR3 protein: CASSLNTGQNEKLFF. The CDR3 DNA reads TGTGCCAGCAGCCTCAACACAGGGCAGAATGAAAAACTGTTTTTT.

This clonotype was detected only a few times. This CDR3 is CASSPGLAGGDTQYF. CDR3 coding DNA: TGTGCCAGCAGTCCCGGACTAGCGGGGGGTGATACGCAGTATTTT. The chain has TRBV12-3 or TRBV12-4 and TRBJ2-3, with TRBD2 matching 14 bases. Losses at the gene ends were 5 bases for V and 6 bases for J; bases not matched to a gene: 4. This CDR3 contains 15 residues.

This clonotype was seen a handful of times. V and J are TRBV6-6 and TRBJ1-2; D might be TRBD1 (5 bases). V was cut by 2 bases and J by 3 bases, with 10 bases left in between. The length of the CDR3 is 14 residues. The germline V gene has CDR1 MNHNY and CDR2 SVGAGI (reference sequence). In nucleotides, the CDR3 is TGTGCCAGCAGTTACCTACCGGGGGACTATGGCTACACCTTC. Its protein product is CASSYLPGDYGYTF.

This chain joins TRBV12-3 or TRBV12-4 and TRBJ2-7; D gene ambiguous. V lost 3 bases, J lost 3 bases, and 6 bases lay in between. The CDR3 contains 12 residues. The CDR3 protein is CASSLTLYEQYF. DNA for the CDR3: TGTGCCAGCAGTTTGACCCTCTACGAGCAGTACTTC.

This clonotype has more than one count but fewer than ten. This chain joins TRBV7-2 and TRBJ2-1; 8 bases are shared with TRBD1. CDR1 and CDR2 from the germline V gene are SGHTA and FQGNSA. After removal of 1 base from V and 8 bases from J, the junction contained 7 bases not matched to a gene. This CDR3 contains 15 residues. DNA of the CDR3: TGTGCCAGCAGCTTAGGACAGGGGCGGTCTGATGAGCAGTTCTTC. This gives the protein CASSLGQGRSDEQFF.

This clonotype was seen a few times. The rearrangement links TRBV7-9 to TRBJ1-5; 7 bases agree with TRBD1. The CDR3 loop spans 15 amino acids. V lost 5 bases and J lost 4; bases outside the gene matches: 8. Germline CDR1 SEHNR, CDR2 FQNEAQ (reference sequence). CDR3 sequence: CASSPGTAGNQPQHF. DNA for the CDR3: TGTGCCAGCAGCCCAGGGACAGCAGGAAATCAGCCCCAGCATTTT.

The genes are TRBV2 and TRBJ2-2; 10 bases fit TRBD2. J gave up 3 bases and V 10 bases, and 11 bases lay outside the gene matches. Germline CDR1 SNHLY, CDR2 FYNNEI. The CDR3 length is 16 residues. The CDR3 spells CATPPSGGADTGELFF. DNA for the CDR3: TGTGCCACCCCACCGAGCGGGGGGGCAGACACCGGGGAGCTGTTTTTT.

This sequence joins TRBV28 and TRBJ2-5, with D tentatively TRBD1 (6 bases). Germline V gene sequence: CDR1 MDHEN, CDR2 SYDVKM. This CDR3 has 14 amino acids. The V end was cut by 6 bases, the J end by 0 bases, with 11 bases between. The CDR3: CASRQWTDQETQYF. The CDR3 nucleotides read TGTGCCAGCAGACAGTGGACAGACCAAGAGACCCAGTACTTC.